The sequence of this TCR beta chain was determined in a study of a mutant IDH1 vaccine in newly diagnosed glioma. Turning to the study itself: Treated patients had a mean age of roughly 40 years and a roughly 60% male, roughly 40% female split. Findings and limits, study-wide: Pseudoprogression appeared independent of alterations in top peripheral clonotypes.

Concerning this clone itself: Its antigen remains unknown.

Time point of the sample: week 47, end of study. With topical imiquimod, each dose of the vaccine consisted of 300 ug of mutant IDH1 20-mer peptide. Across weeks 1, 3, 5, 7, 11, 15, 19 and 23, patients received a vaccination each time, eight in all. Those who donated had recent WHO grade 3 or 4 IDH1-mutant, ATRX-lost astrocytomas. The V end lost 7 bases, the J end lost 0 bases, and 7 bases lay between the germline ends. Germline V gene sequence: CDR1 MNHNS, CDR2 SASEGT. The CDR3 is made up of 13 amino acids. Profiled with immunoSEQ multiplex PCR; TCRdb holds only in-frame clones, not every one. The table lists around 50,000 clones, around 84% of them singletons.

The J gene is TRBJ1-5, the V gene TRBV6-1; no clear D gene. The material sequenced was PBMCs, taken from a glioma patient whose treatment included an IDH1 peptide vaccine. The source of this sequence is a woman in her twenties or thirties with glioma. Some clones in this sample may be carry-over from other donors' samples. The CDR3 DNA follows: TGTGCCAGCAAAGGTTTTAGCAATCAGCCCCAGCATTTT. Translating it yields CASKGFSNQPQHF.